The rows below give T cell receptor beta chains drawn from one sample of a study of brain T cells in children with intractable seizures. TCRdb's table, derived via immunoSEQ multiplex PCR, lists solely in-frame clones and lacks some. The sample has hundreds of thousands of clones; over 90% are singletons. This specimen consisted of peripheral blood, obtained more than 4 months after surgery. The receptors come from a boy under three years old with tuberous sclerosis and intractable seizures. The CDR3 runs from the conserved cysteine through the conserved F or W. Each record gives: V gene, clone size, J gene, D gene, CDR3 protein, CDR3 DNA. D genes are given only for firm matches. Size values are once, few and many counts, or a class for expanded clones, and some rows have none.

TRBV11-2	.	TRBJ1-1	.	CASSLASGGESTAFF	TGTGCCAGCAGCTTAGCGTCGGGGGGCGAGTCCACTGCTTTCTTT
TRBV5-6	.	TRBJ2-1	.	CASSFGTENEQFF	TGTGCCAGCAGCTTTGGGACTGAGAATGAGCAGTTCTTC
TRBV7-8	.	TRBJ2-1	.	CASSLGLGNEQFF	TGTGCCAGCAGCTTAGGGCTCGGCAATGAGCAGTTCTTC
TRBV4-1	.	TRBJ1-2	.	CASSQEESRLSGYTF	TGCGCCAGCAGCCAAGAAGAATCCAGGTTGTCGGGCTACACCTTC
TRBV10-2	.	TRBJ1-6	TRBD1	CASSPGGKDSPLHF	TGCGCCAGCAGTCCAGGGGGAAAGGATTCACCCCTCCACTTT
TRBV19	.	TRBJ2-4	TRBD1	CASCSGGWNIQYF	TGTGCCAGTTGTTCAGGGGGCTGGAACATTCAGTACTTC
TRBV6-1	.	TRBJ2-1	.	CASSEGLSSYNEQFF	TGTGCCAGCAGTGAGGGACTTAGCTCCTACAATGAGCAGTTCTTC
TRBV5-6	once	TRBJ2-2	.	CASSFPSTGELFF	TGTGCCAGCAGCTTTCCCAGCACCGGGGAGCTGTTTTTT
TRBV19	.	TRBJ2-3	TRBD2	CASSTRGASGRLGADTQYF	TGTGCCAGTAGTACCCGGGGGGCTAGCGGGAGGTTGGGCGCAGATACGCAGTATTTT
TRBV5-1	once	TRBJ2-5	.	CASSRGQRETQYF	TGCGCCAGCAGCAGGGGTCAACGGGAGACCCAGTACTTC
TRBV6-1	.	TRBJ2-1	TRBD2	CASSEGLAGYNEQFF	TGTGCCAGCAGTGAAGGGTTAGCGGGATACAATGAGCAGTTCTTC
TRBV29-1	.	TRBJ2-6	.	CSVDGGFLPGANVLTF	TGCAGCGTTGATGGGGGGTTCTTACCTGGGGCCAACGTCCTGACTTTC
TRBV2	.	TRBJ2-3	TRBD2	CASSPETSGATDTQYF	TGTGCCAGCAGCCCCGAGACTAGCGGGGCCACAGATACGCAGTATTTT
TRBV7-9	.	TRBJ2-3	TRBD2	CASSRTSVTDTQYF	TGTGCCAGCAGCCGGACTAGTGTCACAGATACGCAGTATTTT
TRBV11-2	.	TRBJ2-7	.	CASSWPFGYEQYF	TGTGCCAGCAGCTGGCCCTTTGGGTACGAGCAGTACTTC
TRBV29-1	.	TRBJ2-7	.	CSIKGPSYEQYF	TGCAGCATCAAGGGCCCTTCCTACGAGCAGTACTTC
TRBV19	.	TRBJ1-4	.	CASSTLRTSIKLFF	TGTGCCAGTAGTACCCTAAGGACGTCGATTAAACTGTTTTTT
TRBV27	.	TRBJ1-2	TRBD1	CASTPGTGAGGYTF	TGTGCCAGCACCCCCGGGACAGGGGCCGGGGGCTACACCTTC
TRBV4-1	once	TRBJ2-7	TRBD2	CASSQGRDYSYEQYF	TGCGCCAGCAGCCAAGGGCGGGACTACTCCTACGAGCAGTACTTC
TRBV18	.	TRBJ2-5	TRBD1	CASSPTRGPGETQYF	TGTGCCAGCTCACCTACTAGGGGGCCAGGAGAGACCCAGTACTTC
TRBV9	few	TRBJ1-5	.	CASSVGGGNQPQHF	TGTGCCAGCAGCGTAGGAGGGGGCAATCAGCCCCAGCATTTT
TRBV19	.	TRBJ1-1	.	CASSPPGTPAGTEAFF	TGTGCCAGTAGTCCCCCTGGGACACCCGCCGGAACTGAAGCTTTCTTT
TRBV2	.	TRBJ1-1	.	CASSGRFLAFF	TGTGCCAGCAGTGGGCGATTTTTGGCTTTCTTT
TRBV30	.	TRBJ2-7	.	CAWGVLTYEQYF	TGTGCCTGGGGGGTCCTCACCTACGAGCAGTACTTC
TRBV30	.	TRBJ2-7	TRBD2	CAWSTGGGYEQYF	TGTGCCTGGAGCACTGGCGGGGGGTACGAGCAGTACTTC
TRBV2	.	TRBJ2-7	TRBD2	CASSPQLAGSTYEQYF	TGTGCCAGCAGTCCCCAACTAGCGGGATCTACCTACGAGCAGTACTTC
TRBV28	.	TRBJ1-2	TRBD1	CASSLLGTVYGYTF	TGTGCCAGCAGTTTACTTGGGACAGTCTATGGCTACACCTTC
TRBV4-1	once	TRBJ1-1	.	CASSPFGGSTEAFF	TGCGCCAGCAGCCCATTTGGGGGAAGCACTGAAGCTTTCTTT
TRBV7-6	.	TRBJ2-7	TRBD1	CASSLALDRAYEQYF	TGTGCCAGCAGCTTAGCGCTAGACAGGGCCTACGAGCAGTACTTC
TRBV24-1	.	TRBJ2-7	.	CATSDATGGAYEQYF	TGTGCCACCAGTGATGCTACAGGGGGGGCCTACGAGCAGTACTTC
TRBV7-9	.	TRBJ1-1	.	CASSLIAGNTEAFF	TGTGCCAGCAGCTTAATTGCAGGCAACACTGAAGCTTTCTTT
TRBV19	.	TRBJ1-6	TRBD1	CASSTGTVNSPLHF	TGTGCCAGTAGTACCGGGACAGTTAATTCACCCCTCCACTTT